The present T cell receptor (beta chain) was sequenced within a study of cytomegalovirus exposure and HLA in healthy donors. In the case of this clone: Antigen specificity is unknown.

Findings and limits, study-wide: In the roughly 130 validation repertoires, a later analysis found that first-cohort TCR clusters tended to co-occur. Approximately 160 TCR beta chains were listed as cytomegalovirus-associated.

V was pared by 1 base and J by 8 bases, with 10 bases between. The CDR3 extends over 13 amino acids. Per germline, CDR1 SGHTS and CDR2 YDEGEE. The data were produced by immunoSEQ multiplex PCR, yet TCRdb's version contains in-frame clones alone and is incomplete. The sample includes around 160,000 clones, roughly 89% seen only once; the top ten take about 3%. J is TRBJ1-3 and V is TRBV5-8; D uncertain. This TCR was sampled from a woman aged 18-29 years in good health and CMV-seropositive. Input material: PBMCs. The chain's CDR3 is CASSLFGEHTIYF. The CDR3 region has the DNA TGTGCCAGCAGCTTGTTCGGGGAGCACACCATATATTTT.